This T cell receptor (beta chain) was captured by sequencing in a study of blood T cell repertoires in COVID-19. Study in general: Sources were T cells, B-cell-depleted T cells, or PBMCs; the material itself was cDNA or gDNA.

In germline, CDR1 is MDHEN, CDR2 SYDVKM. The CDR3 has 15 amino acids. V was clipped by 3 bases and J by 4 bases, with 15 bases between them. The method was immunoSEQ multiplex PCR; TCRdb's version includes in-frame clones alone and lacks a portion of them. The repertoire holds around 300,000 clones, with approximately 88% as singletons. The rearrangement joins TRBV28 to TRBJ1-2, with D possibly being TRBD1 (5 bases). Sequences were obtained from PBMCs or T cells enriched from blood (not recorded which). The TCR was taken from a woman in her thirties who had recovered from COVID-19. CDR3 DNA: TGTGCCAGCAGTTTTTATTCGGGGGTTGGCTATGGCTACACCTTC. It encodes CASSFYSGVGYGYTF.